This T cell receptor (beta chain) was identified during a study of spatial heterogeneity in lung cancer. Whole-study context: Detection consistently captured more beta-chain sequences than alpha-chain sequences.

Sample time point: sample taken at primary tumor resection. Whole RNA from tumor, nontumor lung or frozen PBMC was sequenced unsorted. There were roughly 78 donors, all of them untreated patients with early-stage non-small cell lung cancer. Study-wide points: Whereas they appeared in blood less at follow-up, ubiquitous expanded tumor TCRs appeared there more at resection.

By sample share, this clonotype is medium-sized. The antigen is not known. Each TCR cDNA molecule carried a unique molecular identifier. TCRdb reanalysed the 5' RACE reads using MiXCR and keeps one entry per CDR3 protein. The sample carries approximately 1,600 distinct CDR3 sequences, about 23% recorded once. The sample here was PBMCs, taken at surgery. This sequence was found in a male donor with early-stage non-small cell lung cancer.

Here the CDR3 reads CASSLAGGGEQFF. CDR3 in DNA: TGTGCCAGCAGCCTGGCGGGAGGAGGGGAGCAGTTCTTC. The chain is built from TRBV6-5 and TRBJ2-1, with 8 nucleotides matching TRBD2. This CDR3 has 13 amino acids. The V gene's germline CDR1 is MNHEY and CDR2 SVGAGI. J lost 10 bases, V lost 6 bases, and 8 bases had no gene match.